The 30 T cell receptor beta chains listed next were all sequenced from one sample in a study of T cell responses to AZD1222 COVID-19 vaccine. Profiled with immunoSEQ multiplex PCR; TCRdb holds only in-frame clones, not every one. Here the sample spans over 95,000 clones, approximately 87% being singletons. The sample was peripheral blood, taken on day 0 of AZD1222 vaccination. These receptors were taken from an adult in good health.

This clone has a single count. The chain has TRBV2 and TRBJ2-7; D is possibly TRBD2 (5 bases). This CDR3 contains 14 residues. Germline CDR1 is SNHLY and CDR2 is FYNNEI. Trimming removed 8 bases from V and 0 bases from J, with 14 bases in between. The CDR3 loop reads CASRGPGSSYEQYF. CDR3 DNA: TGTGCCAGCCGGGGTCCGGGTAGCTCCTACGAGCAGTACTTC.

V usage is TRBV24-1 and J usage is TRBJ1-2; 11 positions agree with TRBD1. The CDR3 is made up of 16 amino acids. Germline values: CDR1 KGHDR, CDR2 SFDVKD. The V and J ends lost 4 bases and 2 bases, in that order; junction bases with no gene match: 5. The DNA of the CDR3 is TGTGCCACCAGTGACCCGGGACAGGGGGAGAACTATGGCTACACCTTC. Residues: CATSDPGQGENYGYTF.

The chain is built from TRBV19 and TRBJ2-3, with 7 bases aligning to TRBD2. V lost 8 bases and J lost 0; bases outside the gene matches: 2. Germline CDR1 LNHDA, CDR2 SQIVND (reference sequence). The CDR3 contains 13 residues. CDR3 loop: CASSSGSTDTQYF. As DNA, the CDR3 is TGTGCCAGTTCTAGCGGCAGCACAGATACGCAGTATTTT.

The chain recombines TRBV4-1 with TRBJ2-2, with 8 nucleotides matching TRBD1. CDR1 and CDR2 (germline): MGHRA, YSYEKL. V trimming: 1 base; J trimming: 4 bases; junction bases outside the gene matches: 8. The CDR3 contains 17 residues. DNA for the CDR3: TGCGCCAGCAGCCAAGTACTTTGGACAGGGAGCACCGGGGAGCTGTTTTTT. Its translation is CASSQVLWTGSTGELFF.

The V call is TRBV19, the J call TRBJ2-5; 11 nucleotides match TRBD2. J lost 3 bases, V lost 4 bases, and 4 bases had no gene match. The CDR3 sequence is 15 residues long. CDR1 is LNHDA and CDR2 is SQIVND in the germline V gene (reference sequence). CDR3 loop: CASSTTSGKEETQYF. The CDR3 DNA sequence: TGTGCCAGTAGTACGACTAGCGGGAAAGAAGAGACCCAGTACTTC.

This chain links TRBV5-1 with TRBJ1-3, with D unclear. The germline V gene has CDR1 SGHRS and CDR2 YFSETQ. V lost 2 bases and J lost 2, with 8 bases in between. This CDR3 contains 14 residues. CDR3 sequence: CASSFGLAGNTIYF. The CDR3 DNA reads as TGCGCCAGCAGCTTCGGACTTGCTGGAAACACCATATATTTT.

V usage is TRBV7-8 and J usage is TRBJ2-3; possibly TRBD1 or TRBD2 for D (5 bases each). In germline, CDR1 is SGHVS, CDR2 FQNEAQ. The CDR3 runs to 16 residues. V was cut by 7 bases and J by 6 bases, with 23 bases left in between. The CDR3 region is CASTPGRGSPKDTQYF. In nucleotides, the CDR3 is TGTGCCAGCACCCCGGGCCGGGGCAGTCCAAAGGATACGCAGTATTTT.

This chain connects TRBV5-4 to TRBJ2-7; the D gene could be TRBD1 or TRBD2 (6 bases each). CDR1 is SGHNT and CDR2 is YYREEE in the germline V gene (reference sequence). V was pared by 0 bases and J by 0 bases, with 10 bases between. This CDR3 contains 15 residues. CDR3 coding DNA: TGTGCCAGCAGCTTGGTTGGGGGGCACTCCTACGAGCAGTACTTC. As protein: CASSLVGGHSYEQYF. Full variable domain (remainder filled in from reference TRBV5-4 and TRBJ2-7): ETGVTQSPTHLIKTRGQQVTLRCSSQSGHNTVSWYQQALGQGPQFIFQYYREEENGRGNFPPRFSGLQFPNYSSELNVNALELDDSALYLCASSLVGGHSYEQYFGPGTRLTVT.

The V gene is TRBV28, the J gene TRBJ2-5; 11 bases agree with TRBD2. V lost 7 bases, J lost 5 bases, and 9 bases stayed unmatched. Per the germline V gene, CDR1 is MDHEN and CDR2 is SYDVKM. The CDR3 contains 15 residues. The CDR3 loop is CASTRGSGRAETQYF. The DNA of the CDR3 is TGTGCCAGCACTCGGGGTAGCGGGAGGGCCGAGACCCAGTACTTC.

This clone has a single count. The rearrangement joins TRBV11-3 to TRBJ2-2; D possibly corresponds to TRBD2 (7 bases). Germline values: CDR1 SGHNT, CDR2 YENEEA. The CDR3 is made up of 15 amino acids. V shed 8 bases and J shed 0 bases, with 13 bases lying between them. The CDR3 spells CASAMGGPNTGELFF. CDR3 sequence (DNA): TGTGCCAGCGCCATGGGGGGGCCGAACACCGGGGAGCTGTTTTTT.

The V gene is TRBV15, the J gene TRBJ2-5; 7 bases agree with TRBD2. The length of the CDR3 is 14 residues. V was pared by 1 base and J by 3 bases, with 2 bases of the junction left unmatched. CDR1 and CDR2 (germline): LNHNV, YYDKDF (reference sequence). CDR3 DNA sequence: TGTGCCACCAGCAGAGTGGGAGGGGAAGAGACCCAGTACTTC. It specifies CATSRVGGEETQYF.

The J gene is TRBJ2-7, the V gene TRBV7-9; perhaps TRBD1 as D (5 bases). This CDR3 has 11 residues. CDR1 SEHNR and CDR2 FQNEAQ come from the germline V gene (reference sequence). The V and J ends lost 4 bases and 6 bases respectively, with 7 bases between them. CDR3 loop: CASSSQGEQYF. DNA for the CDR3: TGTGCCAGCAGCTCCCAGGGCGAGCAGTACTTC.

V and J are TRBV9 and TRBJ1-6; 7 bases are shared with TRBD1. CDR1 and CDR2 (germline): SGDLS, YYNGEE. CDR3 length equals 15 residues. V shed 0 bases and J 7 bases; nucleotides not matched to a gene: 4. CDR3 region: CASSVASGGNSPLHF. CDR3 nucleotides: TGTGCCAGCAGCGTAGCCTCAGGGGGAAATTCACCCCTCCACTTT.

V and J are TRBV7-2 and TRBJ1-2, with D possibly TRBD1 on 5 matching bases. The CDR3 sequence is 15 residues long. Germline assignment: CDR1 SGHTA and CDR2 FQGNSA. V was pared by 4 bases and J by 4 bases, with 16 bases between. CDR3 DNA: TGTGCCAGCAGCTCGGCGGGACGTTTAAGCTATGGCTACACCTTC. Protein product: CASSSAGRLSYGYTF. Full variable domain (missing parts from reference TRBV7-2 and TRBJ1-2): GAGVSQSPSNKVTEKGKDVELRCDPISGHTALYWYRQSLGQGLEFLIYFQGNSAPDKSGLPSDRFSAERTGGSVSTLTIQRTQQEDSAVYLCASSSAGRLSYGYTFGSGTRLTVV.

Worth noting for this clone: A read error may explain this, as a much larger clone is one base away. The chain carries TRBV4-3 and TRBJ1-6; no clear D. This CDR3 has 14 residues. Germline V lookup: CDR1 LGHNA, CDR2 YSLEER. The CDR3 nucleotides read TGCGTCAGCAGCCAAGATACGGGTAATTCACCCCTCCACTTT. It is translated as CVSSQDTGNSPLHF.

The chain recombines TRBV28 with TRBJ2-5; TRBD1 might be the D (5 bases). Trimming removed 5 bases from V and 7 bases from J, with 17 bases in between. This CDR3 region has 14 residues. CDR1 is MDHEN, CDR2 SYDVKM, per germline. CDR3 coding DNA: TGTGCCAGCAGTCCTAGACAGCCCCTCTGGACCCAGTACTTC. Translation: CASSPRQPLWTQYF. The entire variable domain, with the rest obtained from reference TRBV28 and TRBJ2-5, is as follows: DVKVTQSSRYLVKRTGEKVFLECVQDMDHENMFWYRQDPGLGLRLIYFSYDVKMKEKGDIPEGYSVSREKKERFSLILESASTNQTSMYLCASSPRQPLWTQYFGPGTRLLVL.

The chain carries TRBV11-3 and TRBJ2-2; possibly TRBD1 for D (6 bases). CDR3 length: 18 amino acids. Germline CDR1 reads SGHNT; CDR2 reads YENEEA. Trimming took 1 base from V and 3 from J, leaving 18 bases between them. In DNA form, the CDR3 reads TGTGCCAGCAGCTTAGGTTACTCAGGGGCGGCGGACACCGGGGAGCTGTTTTTT. Translated, it gives CASSLGYSGAADTGELFF.

The V and J genes are TRBV7-2 and TRBJ1-2, with 7 bases identical to TRBD1. J gave up 4 bases and V 1 base, and 9 bases lay outside the gene matches. The CDR3 covers 16 residues. The germline V gene encodes CDR1 SGHTA and CDR2 FQGNSA. In DNA, the CDR3 is TGTGCCAGCAGCTTAGGTCCCCCAGGGGGTGGCTATGGCTACACCTTC. Amino acids: CASSLGPPGGGYGYTF.

J is TRBJ1-2 and V is TRBV18, with a tentative D call TRBD1 (6 bases). Germline V CDR1 and CDR2: KGHSH, LQKENI. Trimming left V 3 bases short and J 4 bases short, with 12 bases between. The CDR3 totals 14 residues. This CDR3 is CASSPPTGPYGYTF. CDR3 DNA: TGTGCCAGCTCACCCCCAACAGGGCCCTATGGCTACACCTTC.

V is TRBV2 and J is TRBJ2-7, with TRBD1 matching over 7 bases. Germline trimming cut 4 bases from V and 3 bases from J; bases unmatched to any gene: 0. This CDR3 has 12 amino acids. Germline-derived CDR1 and CDR2 are SNHLY and FYNNEI. The CDR3 DNA follows: TGTGCCAGCAGTGGGGACAGCTACGAGCAGTACTTC. Translated: CASSGDSYEQYF.

The V gene is TRBV6-2 or TRBV6-3, the J gene TRBJ1-5, with D unclear. The CDR3 is 13 residues long. CDR1 is MNHEY and CDR2 is SVGEGT in the germline V gene. Deletions cut 1 base from V and 2 bases from J, with 3 bases between. This CDR3 is CASSYWGNQPQHF. The DNA of the CDR3 is TGTGCCAGCAGTTACTGGGGCAATCAGCCCCAGCATTTT.

The rearrangement joins TRBV28 to TRBJ2-7; perhaps TRBD2 as D (5 bases). The CDR3 covers 12 residues. Trimming removed 6 bases at V and 3 bases at J, with 9 bases between. Germline loops: CDR1 MDHEN, CDR2 SYDVKM. The CDR3 protein is CASSPSFYEQYF. The CDR3 nucleotides read TGTGCCAGCAGCCCTAGCTTCTACGAGCAGTACTTC.

The rearrangement joins TRBV14 to TRBJ2-2; D remains ambiguous. V was cut by 1 base and J by 5 bases, with 5 bases left in between. The germline gives CDR1 SGHDN, CDR2 FVKESK. The CDR3 contains 13 residues. This CDR3 reads CASSQVRTGELFF. The CDR3 nucleotides read TGTGCCAGCAGCCAAGTGCGAACCGGGGAGCTGTTTTTT. Full variable domain (rest looked up from reference TRBV14 and TRBJ2-2): EAGVTQFPSHSVIEKGQTVTLRCDPISGHDNLYWYRRVMGKEIKFLLHFVKESKQDESGMPNNRFLAERTGGTYSTLKVQPAELEDSGVYFCASSQVRTGELFFGEGSRLTVL.

With regard to this clone: This specimen includes other DNA sequences encoding the same CDR3. The V gene is TRBV6-1, the J gene TRBJ2-3; D remains ambiguous. Germline CDR1 is MNHNS and CDR2 is SASEGT. This CDR3 region has 13 residues. V was shortened by 2 bases and J by 8 bases, with 11 bases between the two germline ends. The CDR3 sequence: CASSESGVTTQYF. The CDR3 DNA reads TGTGCCAGCAGTGAATCGGGCGTAACTACGCAGTATTTT.

The chain uses TRBV18 and TRBJ2-7; TRBD1 matches at 9 bases. This CDR3 has 17 residues. Trimming removed 2 bases from V and 2 bases from J; junction bases left unmatched: 10. The germline CDR1 and CDR2 sequences are KGHSH and LQKENI. CDR3 DNA sequence: TGTGCCAGCTCACCAGGGGGTTCAGGACAGGGGACCTACGAGCAGTACTTC. Amino acids: CASSPGGSGQGTYEQYF.

The chain is built from TRBV5-4 and TRBJ1-2, with D hard to call. Per the germline V gene, CDR1 is SGHNT and CDR2 is YYREEE (reference sequence). The CDR3 consists of 13 residues. The V end lost 4 bases, the J end lost 1 base, and 8 bases lay between the germline ends. CDR3: CASSPDGNYGYTF. The CDR3 DNA reads as TGTGCCAGCAGCCCGGACGGTAACTATGGCTACACCTTC.

The chain carries TRBV2 and TRBJ1-4; D may be TRBD1 (5 bases). Trimming left V 2 bases short and J 4 bases short, with 11 bases between. The CDR3 loop spans 15 amino acids. CDR1 is SNHLY and CDR2 is FYNNEI in the germline V gene. Here the CDR3 DNA reads TGTGCCAGCAGTGAATCTGGGGCTGGTAATGAAAAACTGTTTTTT. Its protein is CASSESGAGNEKLFF.

The J gene is TRBJ2-5, the V gene TRBV7-2; 9 positions agree with TRBD2. V lost 1 base to trimming and J lost 5 bases; unmatched junction nucleotides: 14. The CDR3 runs 18 residues. Germline V CDR1 and CDR2: SGHTA, FQGNSA. The CDR3 bases are TGTGCCAGCAGCTTAGTAGGTGCGACTAGCGGCCGTGGGGAGACCCAGTACTTC. This translates into CASSLVGATSGRGETQYF.

This sequence joins TRBV4-2 and TRBJ2-1; maybe TRBD2 (6 bases). The CDR3 is 19 residues long. Germline V gene lookup returns CDR1 LGHNA and CDR2 YNFKEQ. V lost 3 bases and J 4 bases, leaving 25 bases between the germline ends. The CDR3 DNA follows: TGTGCCAGCAGCCATATACTACCGGGAGCAGGGACCCTATACAATGAGCAGTTCTTC. It translates to CASSHILPGAGTLYNEQFF.

The chain couples TRBV7-2 to TRBJ2-1; D is possibly TRBD2 (6 bases). The CDR3 extends over 13 amino acids. Trimming shortened V by 5 bases and J by 9 bases, and 14 bases separated the two germline ends. Germline V gene sequence: CDR1 SGHTA, CDR2 FQGNSA. CDR3 DNA sequence: TGTGCCAGCAGCCCATCAGGAGGGACTGAGCAGTTCTTC. It translates to CASSPSGGTEQFF.